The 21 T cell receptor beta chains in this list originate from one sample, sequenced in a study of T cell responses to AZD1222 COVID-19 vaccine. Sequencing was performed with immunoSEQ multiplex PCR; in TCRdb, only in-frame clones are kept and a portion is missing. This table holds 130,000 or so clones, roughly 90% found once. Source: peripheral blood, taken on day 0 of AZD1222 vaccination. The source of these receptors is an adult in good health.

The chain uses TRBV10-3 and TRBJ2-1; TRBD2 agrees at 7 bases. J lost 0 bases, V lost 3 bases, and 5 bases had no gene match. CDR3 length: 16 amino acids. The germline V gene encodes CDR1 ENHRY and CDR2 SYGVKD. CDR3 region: CAISDQSGVSYNEQFF. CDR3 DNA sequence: TGTGCCATCAGTGACCAAAGCGGGGTCTCCTACAATGAGCAGTTCTTC.

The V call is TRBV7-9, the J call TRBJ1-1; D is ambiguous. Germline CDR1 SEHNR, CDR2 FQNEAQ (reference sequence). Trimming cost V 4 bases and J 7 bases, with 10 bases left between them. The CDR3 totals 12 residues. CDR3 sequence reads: CASSSYSIEAFF. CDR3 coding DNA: TGTGCCAGCAGCTCCTACAGTATTGAAGCTTTCTTT.

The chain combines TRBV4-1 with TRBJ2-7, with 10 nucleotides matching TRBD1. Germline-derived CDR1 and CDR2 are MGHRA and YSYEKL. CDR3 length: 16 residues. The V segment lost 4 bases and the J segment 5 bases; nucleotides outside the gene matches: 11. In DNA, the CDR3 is TGCGCCAGCAGCCCCCTCGGTCGACAGGGGGCTCACGAGCAGTACTTC. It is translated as CASSPLGRQGAHEQYF.

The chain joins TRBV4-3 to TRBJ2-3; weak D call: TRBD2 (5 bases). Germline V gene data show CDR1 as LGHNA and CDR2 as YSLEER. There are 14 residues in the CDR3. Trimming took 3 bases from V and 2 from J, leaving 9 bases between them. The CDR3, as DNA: TGCGCCAGCAGCCATACTAGGAACACAGATACGCAGTATTTT. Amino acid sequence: CASSHTRNTDTQYF.

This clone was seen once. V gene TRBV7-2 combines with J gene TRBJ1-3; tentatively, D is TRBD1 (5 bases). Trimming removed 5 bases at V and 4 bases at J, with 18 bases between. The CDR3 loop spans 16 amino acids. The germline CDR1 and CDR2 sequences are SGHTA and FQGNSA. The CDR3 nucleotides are TGTGCCAGCAGCCCCCCAGCTCCGGGGACCGGAAACACCATATATTTT. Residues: CASSPPAPGTGNTIYF.

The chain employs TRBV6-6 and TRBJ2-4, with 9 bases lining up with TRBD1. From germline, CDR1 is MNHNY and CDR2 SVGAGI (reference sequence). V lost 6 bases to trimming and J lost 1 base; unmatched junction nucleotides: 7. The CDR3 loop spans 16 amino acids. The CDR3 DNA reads TGTGCCAGCAGCTCTATAGGACAGGGGGCCAAAAACATTCAGTACTTC. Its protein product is CASSSIGQGAKNIQYF.

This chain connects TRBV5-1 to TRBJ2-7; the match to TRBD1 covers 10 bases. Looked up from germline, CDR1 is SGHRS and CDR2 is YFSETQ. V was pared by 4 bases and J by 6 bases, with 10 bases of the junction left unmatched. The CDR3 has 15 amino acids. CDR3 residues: CASSRYGTGEVEQYF. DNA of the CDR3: TGCGCCAGCAGCCGATACGGGACAGGGGAGGTCGAGCAGTACTTC.

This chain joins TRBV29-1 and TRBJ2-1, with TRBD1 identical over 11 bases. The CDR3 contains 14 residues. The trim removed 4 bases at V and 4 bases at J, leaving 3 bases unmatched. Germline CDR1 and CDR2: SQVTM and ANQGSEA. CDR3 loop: CSVGTGGRYNEQFF. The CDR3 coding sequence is TGCAGCGTTGGGACAGGGGGCCGATACAATGAGCAGTTCTTC.

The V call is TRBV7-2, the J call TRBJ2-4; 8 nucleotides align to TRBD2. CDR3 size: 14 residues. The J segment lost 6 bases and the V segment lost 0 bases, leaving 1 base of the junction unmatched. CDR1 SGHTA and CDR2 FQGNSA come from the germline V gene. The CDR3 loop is CASSLAAGGNIQYF. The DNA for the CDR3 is TGTGCCAGCAGCTTAGCGGCGGGAGGAAACATTCAGTACTTC.

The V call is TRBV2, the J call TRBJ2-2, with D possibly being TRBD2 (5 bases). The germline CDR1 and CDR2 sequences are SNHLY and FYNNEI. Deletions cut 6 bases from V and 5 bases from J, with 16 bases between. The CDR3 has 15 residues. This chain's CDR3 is CASRETGDRTGELFF. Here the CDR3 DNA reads TGTGCCAGCAGGGAAACCGGGGATAGGACCGGGGAGCTGTTTTTT.

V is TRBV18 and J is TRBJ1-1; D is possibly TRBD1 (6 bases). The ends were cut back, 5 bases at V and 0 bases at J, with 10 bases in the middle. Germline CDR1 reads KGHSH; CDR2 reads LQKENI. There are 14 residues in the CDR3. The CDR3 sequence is CASSSRGLNTEAFF. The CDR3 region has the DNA TGTGCCAGCTCAAGCAGGGGTTTGAACACTGAAGCTTTCTTT. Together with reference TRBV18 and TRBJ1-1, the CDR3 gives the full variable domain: NAGVMQNPRHLVRRRGQEARLRCSPMKGHSHVYWYRQLPEEGLKFMVYLQKENIIDESGMPKERFSAEFPKEGPSILRIQQVVRGDSAAYFCASSSRGLNTEAFFGQGTRLTVV.

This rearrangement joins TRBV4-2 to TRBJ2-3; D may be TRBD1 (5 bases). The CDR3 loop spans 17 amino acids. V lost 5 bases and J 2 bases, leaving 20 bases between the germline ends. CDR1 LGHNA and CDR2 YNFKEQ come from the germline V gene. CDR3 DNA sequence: TGTGCCAGCAGCGTCAGGGTAGGGCTTTCCGACACAGATACGCAGTATTTT. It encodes CASSVRVGLSDTDTQYF.

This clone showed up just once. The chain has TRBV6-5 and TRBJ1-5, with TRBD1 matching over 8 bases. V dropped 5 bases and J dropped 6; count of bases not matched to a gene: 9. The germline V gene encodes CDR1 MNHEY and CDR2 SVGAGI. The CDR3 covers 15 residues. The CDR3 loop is CASSPGQGGGQPQHF. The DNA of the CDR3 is TGTGCCAGCAGTCCCGGACAGGGCGGGGGTCAGCCCCAGCATTTT.

As DNA, the CDR3 is TGTGCCAGCAGGCCCCGGACAGGGGGGAGGTACGAGCAGTACTTC. Its translation: CASRPRTGGRYEQYF. V and J are TRBV6-5 and TRBJ2-7, with 10 bases matching TRBD1. Germline V gene lookup returns CDR1 MNHEY and CDR2 SVGAGI. This CDR3 contains 15 residues. With V trimmed by 6 bases and J by 4 bases, 9 bases remained unmatched.

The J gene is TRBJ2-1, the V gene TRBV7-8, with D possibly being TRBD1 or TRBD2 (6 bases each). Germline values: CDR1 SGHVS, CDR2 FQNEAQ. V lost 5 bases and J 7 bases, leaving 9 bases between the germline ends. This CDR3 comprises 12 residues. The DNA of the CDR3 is TGTGCCAGCAGCCGGGGGCGGAATGAGCAGTTCTTC. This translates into CASSRGRNEQFF.

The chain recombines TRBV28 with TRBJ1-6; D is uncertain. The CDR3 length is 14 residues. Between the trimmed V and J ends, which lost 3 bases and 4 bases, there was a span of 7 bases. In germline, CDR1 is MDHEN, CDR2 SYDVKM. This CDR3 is CASSFSLYNSPLHF. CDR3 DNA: TGTGCCAGCAGTTTTTCGCTGTATAATTCACCCCTCCACTTT. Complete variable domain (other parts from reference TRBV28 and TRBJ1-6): DVKVTQSSRYLVKRTGEKVFLECVQDMDHENMFWYRQDPGLGLRLIYFSYDVKMKEKGDIPEGYSVSREKKERFSLILESASTNQTSMYLCASSFSLYNSPLHFGNGTRLTVT.

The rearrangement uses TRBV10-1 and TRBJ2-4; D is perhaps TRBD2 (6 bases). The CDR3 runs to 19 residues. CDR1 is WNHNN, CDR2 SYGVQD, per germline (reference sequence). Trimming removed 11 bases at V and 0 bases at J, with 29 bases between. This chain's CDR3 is CAPGLRLVNHVLAKNIQYF. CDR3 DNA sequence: TGCGCCCCCGGGCTTAGACTAGTGAATCATGTTCTAGCCAAAAACATTCAGTACTTC.

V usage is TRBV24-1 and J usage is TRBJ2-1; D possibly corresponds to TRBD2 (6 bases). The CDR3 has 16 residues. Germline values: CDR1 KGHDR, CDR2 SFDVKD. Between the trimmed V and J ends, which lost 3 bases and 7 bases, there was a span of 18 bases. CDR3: CATSDPGTLRGNEQFF. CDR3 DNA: TGTGCCACCAGTGATCCCGGGACTCTACGAGGAAATGAGCAGTTCTTC.

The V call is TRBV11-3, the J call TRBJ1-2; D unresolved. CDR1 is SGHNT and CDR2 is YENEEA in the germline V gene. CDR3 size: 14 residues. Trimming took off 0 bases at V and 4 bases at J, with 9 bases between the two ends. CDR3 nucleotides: TGTGCCAGCAGCTTAGACCTCTCCGGCTATGGCTACACCTTC. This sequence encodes CASSLDLSGYGYTF.

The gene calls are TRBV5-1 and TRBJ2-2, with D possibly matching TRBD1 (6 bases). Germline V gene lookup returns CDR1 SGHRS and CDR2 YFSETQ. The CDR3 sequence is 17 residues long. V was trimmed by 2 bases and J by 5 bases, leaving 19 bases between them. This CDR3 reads CASSLRANRVMTGELFF. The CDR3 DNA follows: TGCGCCAGCAGCTTAAGGGCCAACAGGGTCATGACCGGGGAGCTGTTTTTT.

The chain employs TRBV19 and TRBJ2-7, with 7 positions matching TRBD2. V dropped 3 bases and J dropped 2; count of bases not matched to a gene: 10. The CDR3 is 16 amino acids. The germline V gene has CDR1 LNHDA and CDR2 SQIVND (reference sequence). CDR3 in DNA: TGTGCCAGTAGTATGGATGTCGGGGGGACCCCCTACGAGCAGTACTTC. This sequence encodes CASSMDVGGTPYEQYF. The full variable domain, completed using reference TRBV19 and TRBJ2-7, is DGGITQSPKYLFRKEGQNVTLSCEQNLNHDAMYWYRQDPGQGLRLIYYSQIVNDFQKGDIAEGYSVSREKKESFPLTVTSAQKNPTAFYLCASSMDVGGTPYEQYFGPGTRLTVT.